This T cell receptor beta chain was obtained from a study of blood T cell repertoires in COVID-19. Study information: PBMCs, B-cell-depleted T cells, or T cells were the source of the cDNA or gDNA that made up the material.

This clone has more than one count but fewer than ten. In the authors' workflow: Reference gene primer amplification yielded estimated nucleated cell counts. Assay: immunoSEQ multiplex PCR; the TCRdb copy retains only in-frame clones and omits some. That table gives V, J and clone size, and the DNA gave D and trimming. Here the sample spans approximately 69,000 clones, roughly 81% being singletons. Sequencing was done on a sample of peripheral blood. The clonotype comes from a woman in her 70s with acute or convalescent COVID-19.

The CDR3 DNA reads TGTGCCAGCAGCTTGCGGACTAGCGGGAGAACTGAGCAGTTCTTC. Residues: CASSLRTSGRTEQFF. This rearrangement joins TRBV5-6 to TRBJ2-1, with 13 bases aligning to TRBD2. V was clipped by 1 base and J by 9 bases; unmatched bases: 4. The CDR3 runs to 15 residues. Germline V lookup: CDR1 SGHDT, CDR2 YYEEEE.